A single sample is the source of the 28 T cell receptor beta chains below, sequenced in a study of T cell responses to AZD1222 COVID-19 vaccine. The repertoire was sequenced with immunoSEQ multiplex PCR; TCRdb's copy has only in-frame clones and lacks some. The table lists around 140,000 clones, around 85% of them singletons. The source material was peripheral blood, sampled 28 days after the second dose of the MenACWY control vaccine. These receptors all stem from an adult who received the MenACWY meningococcal vaccine as a control.

J is TRBJ2-2 and V is TRBV30; D gene uncertain. V lost 1 base, J lost 5 bases, and 11 bases lay in between. CDR1 is GTSNPN and CDR2 is SVGIG in the germline V gene (reference sequence). The CDR3 totals 14 residues. CDR3 protein: CAWSGSYLTGELFF. The CDR3, as DNA: TGTGCCTGGAGTGGGTCCTACCTAACCGGGGAGCTGTTTTTT.

The chain recombines TRBV10-2 with TRBJ1-2; 7 nucleotides line up with TRBD1. The CDR3 spans 12 residues. V lost 8 bases, J lost 4 bases, and 4 bases stayed unmatched. The V gene's germline CDR1 is WSHSY and CDR2 SAAADI. The CDR3 DNA follows: TGCGCCAGCGCAGGGGGATCCTATGGCTACACCTTC. The encoded protein is CASAGGSYGYTF.

The chain combines TRBV6-2 or TRBV6-3 with TRBJ2-1; D possibly matches TRBD1 or TRBD2 (5 bases each). V shed 5 bases and J shed 6 bases, with 14 bases lying between them. Germline V gene sequence: CDR1 MNHEY, CDR2 SVGEGT. There are 14 residues in the CDR3. Here the CDR3 reads CASSPSRGRNEQFF. The CDR3 coding sequence is TGTGCCAGCAGTCCCTCTCGGGGCCGCAATGAGCAGTTCTTC.

This chain links TRBV4-3 with TRBJ2-3, with D unresolved. The CDR3 totals 15 residues. V was trimmed by 4 bases and J by 2 bases, leaving 13 bases between them. Germline values: CDR1 LGHNA, CDR2 YSLEER. The DNA of the CDR3 is TGCGCCAGCAGCCTCGCCGCCTCTTCCACAGATACGCAGTATTTT. It specifies CASSLAASSTDTQYF.

The chain links TRBV30 to TRBJ2-4; 7 bases fit TRBD1. The trim removed 6 bases at V and 4 bases at J, leaving 6 bases unmatched. CDR3 length: 13 amino acids. Germline V gene sequence: CDR1 GTSNPN, CDR2 SVGIG (reference sequence). The CDR3 spells CACTTGTKNIQYF. CDR3 sequence (DNA): TGTGCCTGTACGACAGGGACAAAAAACATTCAGTACTTC.

In its sample, this clone was seen a few times. The rearrangement uses TRBV3-1 (or the pseudogene TRBV3-2) and TRBJ2-7, with D unresolved. V lost 6 bases, J lost 0 bases, and 9 bases lay in between. This CDR3 spans 13 amino acids. Germline assignment: CDR1 LGHDT and CDR2 YNNKEL (reference sequence). CDR3 sequence reads: CASRGSSSYEQYF. As DNA, the CDR3 is TGTGCCAGCAGGGGGTCGAGCTCCTACGAGCAGTACTTC.

The chain combines TRBV19 with TRBJ1-3; perhaps TRBD1 as D (6 bases). The CDR3 is 15 amino acids. V was clipped by 6 bases and J by 0 bases, with 12 bases between them. From germline, CDR1 is LNHDA and CDR2 SQIVND (reference sequence). CDR3: CASRTTGNSGNTIYF. DNA of the CDR3: TGTGCCAGTAGGACCACAGGGAACTCTGGAAACACCATATATTTT.

The chain joins TRBV18 to TRBJ1-1; 7 bases agree with TRBD1. This CDR3 has 13 residues. The germline CDR1 and CDR2 sequences are KGHSH and LQKENI. J lost 7 bases, V lost 6 bases, and 8 bases had no gene match. CDR3 in amino acids: CASSPGGLGEAFF. The CDR3 DNA follows: TGTGCCAGCTCCCCAGGGGGGTTGGGTGAAGCTTTCTTT.

The chain recombines TRBV6-5 with TRBJ1-5; 10 positions agree with TRBD1. V shed 2 bases and J 6 bases; nucleotides not matched to a gene: 1. CDR3 length equals 14 residues. Germline CDR1 and CDR2: MNHEY and SVGAGI. In DNA form, the CDR3 reads TGTGCCAGCAGTTACGGGACAGGGGCTCAGCCCCAGCATTTT. Translated: CASSYGTGAQPQHF.

The chain links TRBV27 to TRBJ1-5; possibly TRBD1 for D (5 bases). The CDR3 contains 14 residues. Deletions cut 6 bases from V and 4 bases from J, with 13 bases between. Germline assignment: CDR1 MNHEY and CDR2 SMNVEV (reference sequence). The chain's CDR3 is CASSLSRGNQPQHF. CDR3 bases: TGTGCCAGCAGCCTCAGCCGGGGGAATCAGCCCCAGCATTTT.

Only one count was recorded for this clone. The gene calls are TRBV2 and TRBJ2-3; D gene unclear. Trimming took off 2 bases at V and 2 bases at J, with 11 bases between the two ends. CDR1 is SNHLY and CDR2 is FYNNEI in the germline V gene. The CDR3 is made up of 15 amino acids. The CDR3: CASSEIRSSTDTQYF. The CDR3 DNA reads as TGTGCCAGCAGTGAAATCCGCAGTTCCACAGATACGCAGTATTTT.

The rearrangement uses TRBV5-5 and TRBJ1-5; tentative D call: TRBD1 (5 bases). The CDR3 runs 13 residues. CDR1 and CDR2 from the germline V gene are SGHKS and YYEKEE (reference sequence). V shed 10 bases and J shed 2 bases, with 13 bases lying between them. The CDR3 nucleotides read TGTGCCGGACCGGGGGGATGCAATCAGCCCCAGCATTTT. Amino acid sequence: CAGPGGCNQPQHF.

The chain employs TRBV5-4 and TRBJ2-7, with D perhaps matching TRBD1 (5 bases). From germline, CDR1 is SGHNT and CDR2 YYREEE (reference sequence). The CDR3 is made up of 13 amino acids. V was shortened by 4 bases and J by 3 bases, with 11 bases between the two germline ends. The DNA of the CDR3 is TGTGCCAGCAGCCGCAGGGTTTACTACGAGCAGTACGTC. This codes for CASSRRVYYEQYV.

This chain joins TRBV28 and TRBJ1-5; D not resolved. This CDR3 has 12 residues. V was clipped by 10 bases and J by 3 bases, with 10 bases between them. Germline assignment: CDR1 MDHEN and CDR2 SYDVKM. CDR3 protein: CATLRNNQPQHF. CDR3 bases: TGTGCCACCCTCCGGAACAATCAGCCCCAGCATTTT.

The chain carries TRBV19 and TRBJ1-4; D possibly corresponds to TRBD1 (5 bases). The CDR3 consists of 14 residues. Germline V CDR1 and CDR2: LNHDA, SQIVND (reference sequence). Between the trimmed V and J ends, which lost 5 bases and 3 bases, there was a span of 10 bases. In DNA form, the CDR3 reads TGTGCCAGTAGTGCCCGGGGGGCTAATGAAAAACTGTTTTTT. As protein: CASSARGANEKLFF.

The chain joins TRBV7-9 to TRBJ1-1; D call uncertain. V was clipped by 2 bases and J by 3 bases, with 7 bases between them. CDR1 and CDR2 (germline): SEHNR, FQNEAQ (reference sequence). The CDR3 consists of 13 residues. The CDR3: CASSLMGDTEAFF. Here the CDR3 DNA reads TGTGCCAGCAGCTTAATGGGTGACACTGAAGCTTTCTTT.

The J gene is TRBJ1-2, the V gene TRBV7-2; TRBD1 matches at 8 bases. V lost 5 bases and J lost 8; bases outside the gene matches: 7. Per germline, CDR1 SGHTA and CDR2 FQGNSA. This CDR3 spans 13 amino acids. CDR3 coding DNA: TGTGCCAGCAGCGTGACAGGGGCGGTCGGCTACACCTTC. This encodes CASSVTGAVGYTF.

V is TRBV5-1 and J is TRBJ2-4; TRBD1 is a possible D gene (6 bases). The germline V gene has CDR1 SGHRS and CDR2 YFSETQ. Trimming cost V 3 bases and J 5 bases, with 12 bases left between them. The length of the CDR3 is 14 residues. As DNA, the CDR3 is TGCGCCAGCAGCTCATCGACAGGCCAAAACATTCAGTACTTC. Translation gives CASSSSTGQNIQYF.

The chain's CDR3 is CASSLVPVGDQETQYF. The CDR3 DNA reads as TGTGCCAGCAGCTTGGTCCCAGTGGGGGATCAAGAGACCCAGTACTTC. V is TRBV5-4 and J is TRBJ2-5; D is tentatively TRBD1 or TRBD2 (5 bases each). There are 16 residues in the CDR3. Germline V gene lookup returns CDR1 SGHNT and CDR2 YYREEE (reference sequence). V was trimmed by 0 bases and J by 2 bases, leaving 14 bases between them. Complete variable domain (other parts from reference TRBV5-4 and TRBJ2-5): ETGVTQSPTHLIKTRGQQVTLRCSSQSGHNTVSWYQQALGQGPQFIFQYYREEENGRGNFPPRFSGLQFPNYSSELNVNALELDDSALYLCASSLVPVGDQETQYFGPGTRLLVL.

The chain carries TRBV5-1 and TRBJ1-2; a weak D match, TRBD1 (5 bases). Trimming cost V 1 base and J 2 bases, with 12 bases left between them. Germline V gene data show CDR1 as SGHRS and CDR2 as YFSETQ. The length of the CDR3 is 15 residues. The CDR3 loop reads CASSLWGTQNYGYTF. The DNA of the CDR3 is TGCGCCAGCAGCTTGTGGGGGACCCAGAACTATGGCTACACCTTC.

The rearrangement links TRBV6-5 to TRBJ1-1; no firm D call. Germline values: CDR1 MNHEY, CDR2 SVGAGI. The germline V and J ends were trimmed by 7 bases and 1 base, with 10 bases remaining between them. This CDR3 spans 13 amino acids. CDR3: CASTTGSNTEAFF. DNA of the CDR3: TGTGCCAGCACCACGGGGTCGAACACTGAAGCTTTCTTT.

The chain combines TRBV11-2 with TRBJ2-7; D is possibly TRBD1 (6 bases). This CDR3 has 15 residues. Trimming removed 5 bases at V and 3 bases at J, with 17 bases between. Germline CDR1 reads SGHAT; CDR2 reads FQNNGV. The CDR3 DNA reads TGTGCCAGCAGCCCCTCCCCCCGACAGGTCTACGAGCAGTACTTC. This gives the protein CASSPSPRQVYEQYF.

The genes are TRBV6-5 and TRBJ1-1, with a possible D match to TRBD1 (5 bases). Germline assignment: CDR1 MNHEY and CDR2 SVGAGI. V was cut by 0 bases and J by 8 bases, with 19 bases left in between. The length of the CDR3 is 16 residues. CDR3 coding DNA: TGTGCCAGCAGTTACTCTTGGGGACGGCCGTCTGGGGAAGCTTTCTTT. It encodes CASSYSWGRPSGEAFF.

This clone was seen many times. V gene TRBV27 combines with J gene TRBJ2-5; tentatively, D is TRBD2 (6 bases). V dropped 5 bases and J dropped 4 bases, with 14 bases sitting between them. Germline-derived CDR1 and CDR2 are MNHEY and SMNVEV (reference sequence). The CDR3 is 14 amino acids. In nucleotides, the CDR3 is TGTGCCAGCAGTCTAAGTGTGGGGGGAGAGACCCAGTACTTC. It is translated as CASSLSVGGETQYF.

This clone has ten or more counts. This chain joins TRBV11-2 and TRBJ2-7; possible D gene TRBD1, 5 bases. Germline values: CDR1 SGHAT, CDR2 FQNNGV. This CDR3 is built from 15 residues. Trimming shortened V by 0 bases and J by 3 bases, and 12 bases separated the two germline ends. This chain's CDR3 is CASSLDWGTLYEQYV. The CDR3 DNA is TGTGCCAGCAGCTTAGATTGGGGCACCCTCTACGAGCAGTACGTC.

The CDR3 here is CASSSLRLAGGTRSYEQYF. The CDR3 region has the DNA TGTGCCAGCAGCTCTCTCCGACTAGCGGGAGGGACCCGCTCCTACGAGCAGTACTTC. J is TRBJ2-7 and V is TRBV7-9, with 14 positions matching TRBD2. Trimming cost V 4 bases and J 0 bases; bases outside gene matches: 11. This CDR3 has 19 residues. The germline CDR1 and CDR2 sequences are SEHNR and FQNEAQ (reference sequence). Variable domain in full (rest from reference TRBV7-9 and TRBJ2-7): DTGVSQNPRHKITKRGQNVTFRCDPISEHNRLYWYRQTLGQGPEFLTYFQNEAQLEKSRLLSDRFSAERPKGSFSTLEIQRTEQGDSAMYLCASSSLRLAGGTRSYEQYFGPGTRLTVT.

V gene TRBV24-1 combines with J gene TRBJ1-4; D may be TRBD1 (6 bases). V was trimmed by 7 bases and J by 0 bases, leaving 8 bases between them. Germline CDR1 and CDR2: KGHDR and SFDVKD. This CDR3 comprises 14 residues. The CDR3, as DNA: TGTGCCACCAGCGGGGGCGCAACTAATGAAAAACTGTTTTTT. Translating gives CATSGGATNEKLFF.

V and J are TRBV7-3 and TRBJ2-3, with 7 bases identical to TRBD1. CDR3 length equals 14 residues. Trimming at V came to 7 bases and at J to 0 bases, leaving 4 bases not matched to a gene. Germline-derived CDR1 and CDR2 are SGHTA and FQGTGA. The CDR3 spells CASKGGLSTDTQYF. Written as DNA, the CDR3 is TGTGCCAGCAAAGGGGGCCTTAGCACAGATACGCAGTATTTT.